Shown below are 17 T cell receptor beta chains from a single sample sequenced in a study of shared clonotypes between healthy human individuals. CD45RO-negative, CCR7-selected cells formed the naive CD8 fraction, which excluded terminally differentiated effector memory CD45RA+ cells. The method was immunoSEQ multiplex PCR; TCRdb's version includes in-frame clones alone and lacks a portion of them. Of about 680,000 clones in the sample, roughly nine tenths are singletons; the top ten hold approximately 25%. The sample comprised naive CD8+ T cells sorted from blood. Source of these receptors: a man aged 25-45 years in good health.

The chain is built from TRBV9 and TRBJ2-7; TRBD1 aligns across 8 bases. The V segment lost 0 bases and the J segment 2 bases; nucleotides outside the gene matches: 4. The CDR3 consists of 15 residues. The germline V gene encodes CDR1 SGDLS and CDR2 YYNGEE. The CDR3 coding sequence is TGTGCCAGCAGCGTAGTGGACAGGGATGCCTACGAGCAGTACTTC. Encoded protein: CASSVVDRDAYEQYF.

The chain employs TRBV6-5 and TRBJ2-1; D call uncertain. The germline CDR1 and CDR2 sequences are MNHEY and SVGAGI. The V gene lost 0 bases and the J gene lost 8 bases, with 5 bases spanning the gap. This CDR3 has 12 amino acids. The CDR3 sequence is CASSYSIHEQFF. DNA of the CDR3: TGTGCCAGCAGTTACTCGATCCATGAGCAGTTCTTC.

The table lists this clone with a count of one. This same CDR3 is encoded by further DNA sequences in the sample. The chain combines TRBV7-9 with TRBJ1-3; D is unclear. Germline CDR1 reads SEHNR; CDR2 reads FQNEAQ (reference sequence). Trimming stripped 5 bases from V and 0 bases from J, with 8 bases between. The CDR3 consists of 14 residues. The CDR3 spells CASSGRDSGNTIYF. The CDR3 DNA is TGTGCCAGCAGCGGAAGGGACTCTGGAAACACCATATATTTT. The complete variable domain, with remaining parts taken from reference TRBV7-9 and TRBJ1-3, reads DTGVSQNPRHKITKRGQNVTFRCDPISEHNRLYWYRQTLGQGPEFLTYFQNEAQLEKSRLLSDRFSAERPKGSFSTLEIQRTEQGDSAMYLCASSGRDSGNTIYFGEGSWLTVV.

V is TRBV7-9 and J is TRBJ2-2; D is uncertain. Germline V lookup: CDR1 SEHNR, CDR2 FQNEAQ (reference sequence). V lost 1 base, J lost 4 bases, and 4 bases lay in between. The CDR3 spans 13 residues. The CDR3 spells CASSLGITGELFF. CDR3 coding DNA: TGTGCCAGCAGCTTAGGGATCACCGGGGAGCTGTTTTTT.

The rearrangement links TRBV5-4 to TRBJ2-3; 8 nucleotides line up with TRBD2. The germline gives CDR1 SGHNT, CDR2 YYREEE (reference sequence). V lost 2 bases, J lost 5 bases, and 4 bases stayed unmatched. CDR3 length: 14 residues. The CDR3 DNA follows: TGTGCCAGCAGCTTCAGCGGGAGAGAAGATACGCAGTATTTT. Translation: CASSFSGREDTQYF.

In nucleotides, the CDR3 is TGCAGCGTTGAGACAGGGGGAATCGGGGAGCTGTTTTTT. Translated, it gives CSVETGGIGELFF. This chain joins TRBV29-1 and TRBJ2-2; TRBD1 matches 9 bases. J gave up 7 bases and V 3 bases, and 3 bases lay outside the gene matches. The germline gives CDR1 SQVTM, CDR2 ANQGSEA. The CDR3 sequence is 13 residues long.

This chain connects TRBV7-2 to TRBJ2-3; D ambiguous. Germline values: CDR1 SGHTA, CDR2 FQGNSA. The V gene lost 6 bases and the J gene lost 9 bases, with 16 bases spanning the gap. This CDR3 contains 13 residues. CDR3 bases: TGTGCCAGCAGAACCCCGGGCCCCTTCACGCAGTATTTT. It specifies CASRTPGPFTQYF. The variable domain in full, completed from reference TRBV7-2 and TRBJ2-3, reads GAGVSQSPSNKVTEKGKDVELRCDPISGHTALYWYRQSLGQGLEFLIYFQGNSAPDKSGLPSDRFSAERTGGSVSTLTIQRTQQEDSAVYLCASRTPGPFTQYFGPGTRLTVL.

This clone has just one count. V and J are TRBV4-3 and TRBJ2-1; D is uncertain. The CDR3 is made up of 13 amino acids. Germline CDR1 is LGHNA and CDR2 is YSLEER. The germline V and J ends were trimmed by 0 bases and 4 bases, with 4 bases remaining between them. The chain's CDR3 is CASSQDLYNEQFF. As DNA, the CDR3 is TGCGCCAGCAGCCAAGATTTGTACAATGAGCAGTTCTTC.

This chain links TRBV15 with TRBJ2-7; D tentatively reads TRBD1 or TRBD2 (5 bases each). Trimming shortened V by 0 bases and J by 5 bases, and 14 bases separated the two germline ends. There are 15 residues in the CDR3. In germline, CDR1 is LNHNV, CDR2 YYDKDF (reference sequence). CDR3 DNA sequence: TGTGCCACCAGCAGAGATCGAGGGGCTCTGGACGAGCAGTACTTC. The encoded protein is CATSRDRGALDEQYF.

V gene TRBV29-1 combines with J gene TRBJ2-7; D might be TRBD2 (7 bases). Trimming pared 4 bases from V and 5 bases from J, leaving 12 bases between. The CDR3 length is 12 residues. CDR1 and CDR2 from the germline V gene are SQVTM and ANQGSEA. For the CDR3, the DNA is TGCAGCGTTGGGGCGGGGGCGGACGAGCAGTACTTC. It yields the protein CSVGAGADEQYF.

In this sample, this clone turned up a few times. This chain links TRBV2 with TRBJ1-2; 7 positions match TRBD1. This CDR3 has 13 residues. The germline CDR1 and CDR2 sequences are SNHLY and FYNNEI. Trimming at V came to 8 bases and at J to 4 bases, leaving 7 bases not matched to a gene. The CDR3 DNA follows: TGTGCCAGCCCAGGGGGAGCGAGCTATGGCTACACCTTC. This translates into CASPGGASYGYTF.

The gene calls are TRBV10-3 and TRBJ2-7; TRBD1 matches at 7 bases. CDR3 length: 11 amino acids. CDR1 and CDR2 (germline): ENHRY, SYGVKD. Trimming took 5 bases from V and 10 from J; bases not matched to a gene: 5. As DNA, the CDR3 is TGTGCCATCAGTTCCGACAGGGAACAGTACTTC. This encodes CAISSDREQYF.

The chain recombines TRBV7-9 with TRBJ2-1; maybe TRBD2 (5 bases). The germline CDR1 and CDR2 sequences are SEHNR and FQNEAQ (reference sequence). The CDR3 is made up of 16 amino acids. The germline V and J ends were trimmed by 3 bases and 0 bases, with 12 bases remaining between them. CDR3 loop: CASSFLADFSYNEQFF. CDR3 sequence (DNA): TGTGCCAGCAGCTTCCTGGCGGACTTCTCCTACAATGAGCAGTTCTTC.

The rearrangement uses TRBV30 and TRBJ2-7, with D perhaps matching TRBD2 (5 bases). The CDR3 length is 12 residues. The V end was cut by 3 bases, the J end by 6 bases, with 12 bases between. Germline assignment: CDR1 GTSNPN and CDR2 SVGIG (reference sequence). The CDR3, as DNA: TGTGCCTGGAGCTCGGGGTTGGGCGAGCAGTACTTC. It is translated as CAWSSGLGEQYF.

J is TRBJ2-3 and V is TRBV27; weak D call: TRBD1 (6 bases). Germline CDR1 reads MNHEY; CDR2 reads SMNVEV (reference sequence). This CDR3 is 14 amino acids long. Trimming took 7 bases from V and 2 from J, leaving 13 bases between them. For the CDR3, the DNA is TGTGCCAGCAATCAGGGGACCTACACAGATACGCAGTATTTT. Translating gives CASNQGTYTDTQYF.

This chain connects TRBV19 to TRBJ1-2, with TRBD1 identical over 12 bases. The trim removed 6 bases at V and 2 bases at J, leaving 7 bases unmatched. The length of the CDR3 is 16 residues. Per the germline V gene, CDR1 is LNHDA and CDR2 is SQIVND (reference sequence). The CDR3 loop reads CASSTGTGGWNYGYTF. Written as DNA, the CDR3 is TGTGCCAGTAGCACCGGGACAGGGGGCTGGAACTATGGCTACACCTTC.

J is TRBJ2-7 and V is TRBV19; the match to TRBD2 covers 7 bases. Germline loops: CDR1 LNHDA, CDR2 SQIVND (reference sequence). This CDR3 comprises 14 residues. V dropped 5 bases and J dropped 0; count of bases not matched to a gene: 4. The CDR3 loop is CASSFGGSSYEQYF. The CDR3 nucleotides are TGTGCCAGTAGTTTCGGGGGGAGCTCCTACGAGCAGTACTTC.